This paragraph reports one T cell receptor (beta chain). Its matching antigen is unknown. The protocol was immunoSEQ multiplex PCR, while the TCRdb copy is restricted to in-frame clones and leaves out a portion. Of about 160,000 clones detected, around nine tenths appear once; the ten largest clones hold approximately 5.7%. The data were taken from a study of T cell responses to AZD1222 COVID-19 vaccine. The CDR3 runs 16 residues. CDR1 is LGHDT and CDR2 is YNNKEL in the germline V gene (reference sequence). V lost 2 bases and J lost 0; bases outside the gene matches: 7. General observations from the study: There were repertoire samples only from the period after the peak T cell response.

The receptor comes from an adult in good health. This specimen was peripheral blood, taken on day 0 of AZD1222 vaccination. This chain uses TRBV3-1 (or the pseudogene TRBV3-2) with TRBJ2-7, with 7 bases matching TRBD1. The CDR3 protein is CASSQSLGQLSYEQYF. The CDR3 nucleotides are TGTGCCAGCAGCCAAAGTCTGGGACAGCTCTCCTACGAGCAGTACTTC.